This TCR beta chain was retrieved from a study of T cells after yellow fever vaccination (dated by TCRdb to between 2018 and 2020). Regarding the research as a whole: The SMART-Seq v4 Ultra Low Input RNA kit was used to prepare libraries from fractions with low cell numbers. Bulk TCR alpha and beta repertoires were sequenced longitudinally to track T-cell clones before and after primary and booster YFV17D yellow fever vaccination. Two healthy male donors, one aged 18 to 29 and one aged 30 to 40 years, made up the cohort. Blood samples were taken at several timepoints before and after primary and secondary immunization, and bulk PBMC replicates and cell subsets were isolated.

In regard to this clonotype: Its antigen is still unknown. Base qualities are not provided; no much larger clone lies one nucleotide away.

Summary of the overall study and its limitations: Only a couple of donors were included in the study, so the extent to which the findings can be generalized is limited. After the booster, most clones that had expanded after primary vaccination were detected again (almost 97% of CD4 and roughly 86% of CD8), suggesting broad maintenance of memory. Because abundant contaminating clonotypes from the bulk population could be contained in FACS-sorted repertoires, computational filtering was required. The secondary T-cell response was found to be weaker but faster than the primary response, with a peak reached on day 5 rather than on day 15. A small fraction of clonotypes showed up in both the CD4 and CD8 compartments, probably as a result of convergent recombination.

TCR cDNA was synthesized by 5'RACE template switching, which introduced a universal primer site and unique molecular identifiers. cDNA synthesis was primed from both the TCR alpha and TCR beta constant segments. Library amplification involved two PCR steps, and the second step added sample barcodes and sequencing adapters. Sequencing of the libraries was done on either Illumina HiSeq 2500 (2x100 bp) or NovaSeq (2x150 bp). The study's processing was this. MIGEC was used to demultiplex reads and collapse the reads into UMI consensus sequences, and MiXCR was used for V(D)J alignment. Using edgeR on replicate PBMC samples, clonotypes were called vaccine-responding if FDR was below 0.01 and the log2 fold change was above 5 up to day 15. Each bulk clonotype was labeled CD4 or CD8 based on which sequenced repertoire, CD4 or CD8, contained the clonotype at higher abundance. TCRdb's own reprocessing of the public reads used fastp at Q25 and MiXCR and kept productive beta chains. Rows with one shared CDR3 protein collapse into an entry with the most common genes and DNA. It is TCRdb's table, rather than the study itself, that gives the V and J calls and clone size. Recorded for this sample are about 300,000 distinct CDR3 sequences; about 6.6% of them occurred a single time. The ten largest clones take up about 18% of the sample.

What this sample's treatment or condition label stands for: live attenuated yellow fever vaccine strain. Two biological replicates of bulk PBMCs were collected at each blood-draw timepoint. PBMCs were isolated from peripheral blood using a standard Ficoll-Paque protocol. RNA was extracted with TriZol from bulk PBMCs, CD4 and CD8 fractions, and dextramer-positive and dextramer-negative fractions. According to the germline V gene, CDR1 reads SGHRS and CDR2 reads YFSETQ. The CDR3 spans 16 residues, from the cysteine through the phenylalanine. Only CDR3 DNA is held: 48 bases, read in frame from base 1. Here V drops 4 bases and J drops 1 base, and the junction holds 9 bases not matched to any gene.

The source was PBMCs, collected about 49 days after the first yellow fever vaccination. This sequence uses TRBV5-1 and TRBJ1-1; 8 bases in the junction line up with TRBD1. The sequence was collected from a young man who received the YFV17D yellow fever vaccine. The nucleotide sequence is TGCGCCAGCAGCCTCGAGAGAGGGACAGGGAACACTGAAGCTTTCTTT. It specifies CASSLERGTGNTEAFF.